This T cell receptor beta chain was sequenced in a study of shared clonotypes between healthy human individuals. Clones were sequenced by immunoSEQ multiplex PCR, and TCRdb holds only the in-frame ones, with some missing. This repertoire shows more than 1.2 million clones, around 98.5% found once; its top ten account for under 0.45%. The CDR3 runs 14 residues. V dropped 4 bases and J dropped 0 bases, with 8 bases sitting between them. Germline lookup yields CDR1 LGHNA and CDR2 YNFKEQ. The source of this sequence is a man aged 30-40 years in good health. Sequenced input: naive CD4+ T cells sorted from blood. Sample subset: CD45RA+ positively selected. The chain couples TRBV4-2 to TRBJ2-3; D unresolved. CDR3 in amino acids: CASSPTGSTDTQYF. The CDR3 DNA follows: TGTGCCAGCAGCCCGACCGGGAGCACAGATACGCAGTATTTT.